This record covers a single T cell receptor beta chain. Its antigen remains undetermined. Base qualities are missing; no much larger clone stands one base away. TCRbeta CDR3 regions were amplified from genomic DNA using the immunoSEQ Assay, a bias-controlled multiplex PCR. In the authors' own workflow: The number of nucleated cells in each sample was estimated by amplification of reference gene primers within the assay. To quantify the absolute abundance of each unique TCRbeta CDR3 rearrangement, sequence reads were collapsed and filtered. Productive Simpson clonality was computed per sample as the square root of Simpson's diversity index over productive rearrangements. This is the immuneACCESS table as TCRdb keeps it, with only in-frame sequences that have V and J called. A part of the clones is gone; compared with another copy, unresolved V genes explain less than half, and the rest is unexplained. V, J and clone size were drawn from that table, and D and trimming were deduced from the DNA. This sample comprises over 120,000 clones, roughly 89% of them detected only once. Around 1.6% of the sample lies in the top ten.

The sample originates from a study of blood T cell repertoires in COVID-19 (dated by TCRdb to 2018 to 2021). A note on the overall study: Samples covering the acute and convalescent phases of COVID-19 were provided by collaborators in the United States, Italy and Spain. The prospective study material was composed of cDNA or gDNA derived from T cells, B-cell-depleted T cells, or PBMCs. The dataset comprised deeply sampled blood TCRbeta repertoires from subjects exposed to, actively infected with, or recovered from COVID-19. The repertoires were made available in a free public database intended to serve as a resource for research on the immune response to SARS-CoV-2. Samples were obtained from the ongoing ImmuneRACE study (first 160 participants) and from over a thousand subjects provided by 6 global collaborators. A de-identified subject ID, COVID-19 status, age in years and sex were almost always included in the sample metadata. Where available, HLA class I and class II types were obtained from metadata supplied by the sample provider rather than from assay-based typing.

V is trimmed back by 5 bases and J by 7 bases, and the junction contains 20 bases that no gene match accounts for. CDR1 and CDR2, per the germline V gene, are SGHRS and YFSETQ. Including cysteine and phenylalanine, the CDR3 has 18 amino acids. The kept DNA is CDR3 alone, 54 bases in frame from the first base. The collaborating institutions used their own protocols to collect whole blood in K2EDTA tubes. Collaborator samples were shipped for TCRbeta analysis as frozen whole blood, isolated PBMCs, or DNA extracted from either sample type. Study-wide conclusions, independent of this receptor: The amount of clinical and demographic metadata varied by source and participant and was provided uncurated.

The material sequenced was peripheral blood. The receptor's source is a human donor in a cohort sampled during active COVID-19. Rearrangement joined TRBV5-1 to TRBJ1-5, and 8 bases in between align with TRBD1. The CDR3 has the sequence CASSLDPLGQGQWQPQHF. The DNA is as follows: TGCGCCAGCAGTTTAGACCCCTTAGGACAGGGACAATGGCAGCCCCAGCATTTT.